Shown below are 27 T cell receptor beta chains from a single sample sequenced in a study of radiotherapy plus CTLA-4 blockade in lung cancer. Sequencing was performed with immunoSEQ multiplex PCR; in TCRdb, only in-frame clones are kept and a portion is missing. The table records about 68,000 clones, 70% to 85% of them present only once. Sequenced here: peripheral blood, sampled from a patient treated with radiotherapy plus ipilimumab. The source is a human donor with non-small cell lung cancer who had a complete response to radiotherapy plus ipilimumab.

V usage is TRBV11-2 and J usage is TRBJ1-2, with 7 bases matching TRBD1. V shed 6 bases and J 5 bases; nucleotides not matched to a gene: 9. The germline gives CDR1 SGHAT, CDR2 FQNNGV. There are 14 residues in the CDR3. The CDR3 DNA reads as TGTGCCAGCAGTCCCCCGGGACAGATGTATGGCTACACCTTC. This codes for CASSPPGQMYGYTF.

This sequence joins TRBV19 and TRBJ1-2; D call uncertain. The V end was cut by 6 bases, the J end by 2 bases, with 10 bases between. Germline V CDR1 and CDR2: LNHDA, SQIVND (reference sequence). This CDR3 is 13 amino acids long. The CDR3 here is CASRAGGNYGYTF. As DNA, the CDR3 is TGTGCCAGTAGGGCAGGAGGAAACTATGGCTACACCTTC.

The genes are TRBV9 and TRBJ2-5; 10 positions match TRBD2. The germline V gene encodes CDR1 SGDLS and CDR2 YYNGEE. CDR3 length: 14 residues. The V segment lost 4 bases and the J segment 4 bases; nucleotides outside the gene matches: 4. This CDR3 reads CASSPGLARETQYF. CDR3 nucleotide sequence: TGTGCCAGCAGCCCGGGACTAGCGAGAGAGACCCAGTACTTC.

The CDR3, as DNA: TGTGCCAGCAGCTCTAGGACAGGGGGCCCACGGCCATCAACCTACGAGCAGTACGTC. Translated, it gives CASSSRTGGPRPSTYEQYV. The chain is built from TRBV21-1 and TRBJ2-7; the table's D call of TRBD1 was not tested on the DNA. TRBV21-1 counts as a pseudogene. The CDR3 contains 19 residues.

The chain has TRBV28 and TRBJ1-1; 8 nucleotides match TRBD1. Germline CDR1 and CDR2: MDHEN and SYDVKM. The CDR3 totals 14 residues. V lost 5 bases, J lost 3 bases, and 5 bases stayed unmatched. The CDR3 loop is CASSPTGGYTEAFF. The CDR3 DNA follows: TGTGCCAGCAGTCCCACAGGGGGGTACACTGAAGCTTTCTTT.

In its sample, this clone was seen a few times. The chain has TRBV5-1 and TRBJ1-1; 7 bases match TRBD1. CDR3 length: 16 amino acids. CDR1 is SGHRS, CDR2 YFSETQ, per germline. The trim removed 0 bases at V and 1 base at J, leaving 6 bases unmatched. CDR3 sequence (DNA): TGCGCCAGCAGCTTGGAGGGGGCAGGGCGGAACACTGAAGCTTTCTTT. As protein: CASSLEGAGRNTEAFF.

V gene TRBV28 combines with J gene TRBJ1-2; a possible D gene is TRBD1 (5 bases). Germline V lookup: CDR1 MDHEN, CDR2 SYDVKM. V was trimmed by 6 bases and J by 8 bases, leaving 16 bases between them. The CDR3 sequence is 13 residues long. CDR3 DNA sequence: TGTGCCAGCAGCTCCTTGGGGCCCGGAGGCTACACCTTC. This sequence encodes CASSSLGPGGYTF.

The chain links TRBV5-1 to TRBJ2-3; 8 positions match TRBD1. V lost 1 base to trimming and J lost 2 bases; unmatched junction nucleotides: 3. This CDR3 has 15 residues. Germline V gene sequence: CDR1 SGHRS, CDR2 YFSETQ. In nucleotides, the CDR3 is TGCGCCAGCAGCTTGCCAGGGGGCAACACAGATACGCAGTATTTT. Encoded protein: CASSLPGGNTDTQYF.

Worth noting for this clone: One end of the junction is discordant with germline, which a read error may explain. Different DNA sequences within this sample yield the same CDR3. The V gene is TRBV28, the J gene TRBJ1-4, with unresolved D. The germline V gene encodes CDR1 MDHEN and CDR2 SYDVKM. CDR3 length: 14 amino acids. DNA of the CDR3: TGTGCCAGCAGTTTAAAATTACCGAATGAGAAACTGTTTTTT. It yields the protein CASSLKLPNEKLFF.

The chain is built from TRBV9 and TRBJ2-7; 8 positions agree with TRBD2. V lost 0 bases, J lost 5 bases, and 1 base stayed unmatched. The CDR3 covers 13 residues. Germline V gives CDR1 SGDLS, CDR2 YYNGEE. The CDR3 DNA follows: TGTGCCAGCAGCGTAGGACTAGCGAACGAGCAGTACTTC. Translated: CASSVGLANEQYF.

This clone has only one observation. This chain links TRBV7-2 with TRBJ1-4, with TRBD1 matching over 7 bases. Germline V gene data show CDR1 as SGHTA and CDR2 as FQGNSA. V dropped 5 bases and J dropped 3; count of bases not matched to a gene: 12. The CDR3 runs to 17 residues. The CDR3 nucleotides are TGTGCCAGCAGCCTTCAGGGAGGGGGCTGGGCTAATGAAAAACTGTTTTTT. Translated: CASSLQGGGWANEKLFF.

This chain joins TRBV7-8 and TRBJ1-4, with D uncertain. The CDR3 is 15 residues long. CDR1 is SGHVS and CDR2 is FQNEAQ in the germline V gene. Trimming cost V 5 bases and J 8 bases, with 18 bases left between them. The CDR3 nucleotides read TGTGCCAGCAGCCAACGGGTAGCCCTGAGGGAAAAACTGTTTTTT. Translation gives CASSQRVALREKLFF.

The V call is TRBV2, the J call TRBJ2-5; weak D call: TRBD1 (6 bases). CDR1 is SNHLY, CDR2 FYNNEI, per germline. This CDR3 region has 14 residues. The V end lost 4 bases, the J end lost 5 bases, and 14 bases lay between the germline ends. This chain's CDR3 is CASSVQGGLETQYF. For the CDR3, the DNA is TGTGCCAGCAGTGTACAGGGTGGGCTGGAGACCCAGTACTTC.

The V and J genes are TRBV6-5 and TRBJ1-2, with D possibly TRBD1 on 6 matching bases. Germline V gene lookup returns CDR1 MNHEY and CDR2 SVGAGI. The CDR3 loop spans 13 amino acids. Trimming removed 4 bases at V and 4 bases at J, with 10 bases between. CDR3 coding DNA: TGTGCCAGCAGTTCCGAGGACAGCTATGGCTACACCTTC. It translates to CASSSEDSYGYTF.

On this clone itself: The sample carries other DNA sequences with the same CDR3. The CDR3 sequence: CASSSDGNTEAFF. The CDR3 bases are TGCGCCAGCAGCTCCGACGGGAACACTGAAGCTTTCTTT. This chain joins TRBV5-1 and TRBJ1-1; D unclear. In germline, CDR1 is SGHRS, CDR2 YFSETQ. The V gene lost 3 bases and the J gene lost 1 base, with 7 bases spanning the gap. The CDR3 consists of 13 residues.

Concerning this clone itself: One junction end disagrees with the germline gene, perhaps due to a read error. The CDR3, as DNA: TGTGCCAGCAGTTACTCCCGGACAGCGTATCATTTT. It codes for CASSYSRTAYHF. The chain uses TRBV6-6 and TRBJ2-3; D might be TRBD1 (6 bases). The CDR3 length is 12 residues. Germline CDR1 reads MNHNY; CDR2 reads SVGAGI (reference sequence).

The rearrangement joins TRBV19 to TRBJ2-1; D ambiguous. CDR1 LNHDA and CDR2 SQIVND come from the germline V gene (reference sequence). V was trimmed by 5 bases and J by 6 bases, leaving 14 bases between them. The CDR3 is 14 amino acids. In DNA, the CDR3 is TGTGCCAGTAGTCCCGGGCGGCTGTTCAATGAGCAGTTCTTC. Translation gives CASSPGRLFNEQFF.

V gene TRBV20-1 combines with J gene TRBJ1-2, with D possibly matching TRBD1 (6 bases). The CDR3 sequence is 11 residues long. The germline V gene encodes CDR1 DFQATT and CDR2 SNEGSKA (reference sequence). The V end was cut by 8 bases, the J end by 7 bases, with 14 bases between. The CDR3, as DNA: TGCAGTCCAGTCTACAGGGCTGGCTACACCTTC. This gives the protein CSPVYRAGYTF.

The rearrangement joins TRBV5-6 to TRBJ2-5; D not certain. Trimming took 0 bases from V and 2 from J, leaving 8 bases between them. Looked up from germline, CDR1 is SGHDT and CDR2 is YYEEEE. This CDR3 spans 14 amino acids. CDR3 sequence reads: CASSLAGLQETQYF. CDR3 nucleotides: TGTGCCAGCAGCTTGGCGGGTCTACAAGAGACCCAGTACTTC.

This clone appeared a few times. The rearrangement links TRBV18 to TRBJ1-1; D is possibly TRBD1 (6 bases). V was cut by 6 bases and J by 10 bases, with 15 bases left in between. Germline values: CDR1 KGHSH, CDR2 LQKENI. The CDR3 loop spans 12 amino acids. As DNA, the CDR3 is TGTGCCAGCTCGAAGGGGGAGGGCTTAGCTTTCTTT. It codes for CASSKGEGLAFF.

This sequence joins TRBV5-1 and TRBJ1-1; no reliable D call. The germline V gene has CDR1 SGHRS and CDR2 YFSETQ. V shed 0 bases and J shed 4 bases, with 10 bases lying between them. The CDR3 is 14 residues long. The CDR3 spells CASSLAAAATEAFF. The CDR3 coding sequence is TGCGCCAGCAGCTTGGCGGCGGCGGCCACTGAAGCTTTCTTT.

This sequence joins TRBV11-2 and TRBJ2-7; D is possibly TRBD2 (6 bases). Germline CDR1 reads SGHAT; CDR2 reads FQNNGV. The CDR3 length is 13 residues. Trimming took off 8 bases at V and 6 bases at J, with 17 bases between the two ends. The CDR3, as DNA: TGTGCCAGCGGAGTAAGCCTAGCGACCGAGCAGTACTTC. It encodes CASGVSLATEQYF. Full variable domain (rest looked up from reference TRBV11-2 and TRBJ2-7): EAGVAQSPRYKIIEKRQSVAFWCNPISGHATLYWYQQILGQGPKLLIQFQNNGVVDDSQLPKDRFSAERLKGVDSTLKIQPAKLEDSAVYLCASGVSLATEQYFGPGTRLTVT.

The chain employs TRBV18 and TRBJ1-2; D is unclear. The CDR3 has 15 residues. V lost 3 bases, J lost 0 bases, and 11 bases lay in between. CDR1 KGHSH and CDR2 LQKENI come from the germline V gene. CDR3 sequence (DNA): TGTGCCAGCTCACCCGGGAACGGAGCTAACTATGGCTACACCTTC. It is translated as CASSPGNGANYGYTF.

V gene TRBV7-2 combines with J gene TRBJ2-3, with 11 nucleotides matching TRBD2. This CDR3 has 16 amino acids. The V and J ends lost 6 bases and 6 bases, in that order; junction bases with no gene match: 11. Germline V CDR1 and CDR2: SGHTA, FQGNSA. Written as DNA, the CDR3 is TGTGCCAGCAGGTCGACTAGCGGGACGGGATTGGATACGCAGTATTTT. Translating it yields CASRSTSGTGLDTQYF.

This chain joins TRBV5-6 and TRBJ2-4; D is ambiguous. The V gene lost 4 bases and the J gene lost 0 bases, with 11 bases spanning the gap. CDR3 length: 15 amino acids. Germline V gene lookup returns CDR1 SGHDT and CDR2 YYEEEE. The CDR3 region is CASSRTDLAKNIQYF. The CDR3 DNA reads as TGTGCCAGCAGCCGTACGGACCTAGCCAAAAACATTCAGTACTTC.

The V and J genes are TRBV7-8 and TRBJ2-1; the D is unclear. The CDR3 totals 15 residues. The V and J ends lost 1 base and 0 bases respectively, with 7 bases between them. Germline V gene data show CDR1 as SGHVS and CDR2 as FQNEAQ. The CDR3 DNA sequence: TGTGCCAGCAGCTTAGAGATAAACTCCTACAATGAGCAGTTCTTC. Translation gives CASSLEINSYNEQFF.

This rearrangement joins TRBV7-6 to TRBJ2-2; weak D call: TRBD2 (6 bases). V was trimmed by 5 bases and J by 0 bases, leaving 13 bases between them. The CDR3 covers 16 residues. Germline V gene sequence: CDR1 SGHVS, CDR2 FNYEAQ. The CDR3 protein is CASSQDGLSNTGELFF. The CDR3 bases are TGTGCCAGCAGCCAGGACGGACTATCGAACACCGGGGAGCTGTTTTTT.